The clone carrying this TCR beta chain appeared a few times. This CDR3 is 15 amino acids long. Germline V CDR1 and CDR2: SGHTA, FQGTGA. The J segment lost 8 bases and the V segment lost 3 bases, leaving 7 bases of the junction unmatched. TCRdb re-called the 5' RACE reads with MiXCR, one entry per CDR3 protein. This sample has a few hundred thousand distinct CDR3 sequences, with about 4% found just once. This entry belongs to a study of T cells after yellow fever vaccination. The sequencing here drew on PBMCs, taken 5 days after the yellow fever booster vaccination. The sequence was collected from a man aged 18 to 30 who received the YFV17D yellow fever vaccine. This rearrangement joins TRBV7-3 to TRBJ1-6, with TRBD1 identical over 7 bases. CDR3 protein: CASSLGGQVYSPLHF. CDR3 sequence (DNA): TGTGCCAGCAGCTTGGGAGGACAGGTTTATTCACCCCTCCACTTT.